This TCR beta chain came from a study of T cell repertoires in cytomegalovirus infection. Across the study: Carrying CMV and the relevant HLA type showed in public TCR beta signatures. General study results and limits: Clonotypes of TCR beta that were HLA-C-restricted and CMV-specific dominated the ex vivo response.

Between the trimmed V and J ends, which lost 0 bases and 5 bases, there was a span of 13 bases. Germline-derived CDR1 and CDR2 are LGHNA and YSLEER. This CDR3 is 16 amino acids long. Via MiXCR, TCRdb re-called the reads, giving one row per CDR3 protein. The data show around 900,000 distinct CDR3 sequences, less than 35% seen once. Points on this clonotype: The antigen remains undetermined.

The material was cultured CD8+ T cells from PBMCs, obtained from culture after CMV antigen stimulation. The TCR sequence derives from a human donor in good health (CMV status not recorded). Some clones in this sample may be carry-over from other donors' samples. The chain couples TRBV4-3 to TRBJ2-2; D is possibly TRBD1 (5 bases). The DNA for the CDR3 is TGCGCCAGCAGCCAAGACAGGGCGCACCGTACCGGGGAGCTGTTTTTT. Protein sequence: CASSQDRAHRTGELFF.